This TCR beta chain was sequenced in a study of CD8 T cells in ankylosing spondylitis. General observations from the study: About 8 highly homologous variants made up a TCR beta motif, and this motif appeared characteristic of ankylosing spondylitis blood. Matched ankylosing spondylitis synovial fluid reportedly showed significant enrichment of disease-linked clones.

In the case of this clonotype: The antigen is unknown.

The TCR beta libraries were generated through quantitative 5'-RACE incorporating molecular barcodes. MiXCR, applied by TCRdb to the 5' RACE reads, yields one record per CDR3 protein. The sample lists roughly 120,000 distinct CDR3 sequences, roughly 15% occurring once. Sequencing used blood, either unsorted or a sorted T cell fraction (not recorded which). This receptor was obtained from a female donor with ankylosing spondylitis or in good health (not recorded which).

Written as DNA, the CDR3 is TGTGCCAGCAGCTTAAACGGGGGGCATCAAGAGACCCAGTACTTC. Encoded protein: CASSLNGGHQETQYF. The rearrangement links TRBV7-2 to TRBJ2-5; D perhaps matches TRBD2 (7 bases). There are 15 residues in the CDR3. Between the trimmed V and J ends, which lost 2 bases and 2 bases, there was a span of 12 bases. The germline CDR1 and CDR2 sequences are SGHTA and FQGNSA.